This passage covers 25 T cell receptor beta chains from one sample sequenced in a study of T cells in women clearing cervical HPV infection. Libraries were prepared by immunoSEQ multiplex PCR; TCRdb keeps only in-frame clonotypes and omits some of them. The table for this sample gives tens of thousands of clones. The sample comprised blood buffy coat. These receptors were obtained from a woman between 18 and 69 years old with a cervical HPV16 infection that either progressed to CIN3+ or cleared (not recorded which).

Of note for this clone: The read falls 3 residues short of the CDR3 end, and the missing part is taken from the germline J gene. This chain links TRBV7-2 with TRBJ2-3, with 7 bases fitting TRBD2. Per germline, CDR1 SGHTA and CDR2 FQGNSA. Germline trimming cut 5 bases from V and 4 bases from J; bases unmatched to any gene: 9. This CDR3 spans 15 amino acids. CDR3 DNA, as far as it was read: TGTGCCAGCAGCCGACTAGCACCTAGGGCAGATACG. Protein product: CASSRLAPRADT. In full, the CDR3 reads CASSRLAPRADTQYF.

A remark on this clone: The CDR3 extends 3 residues past the end of the read, so its final part is completed from the germline J gene. This sequence joins TRBV19 and TRBJ2-4; possible D gene TRBD1, 6 bases. CDR3 length: 12 amino acids. Looked up from germline, CDR1 is LNHDA and CDR2 is SQIVND (reference sequence). The CDR3 spells CASHVGAGGQYF. CDR3 bases read: TGTGCCAGCCACGTGGGGGCGGGTGGT.

Concerning this clone itself: The read halts 3 residues ahead of the CDR3 end, with the missing end drawn from the germline J gene. The chain couples TRBV30 to TRBJ1-3, with D tentatively TRBD1 (6 bases). Germline lookup yields CDR1 GTSNPN and CDR2 SVGIG (reference sequence). V was shortened by 4 bases and J by 1 base, with 14 bases between the two germline ends. There are 15 residues in the CDR3. The CDR3: CAWKRRGASGNTIYF. Partial CDR3 DNA: TGTGCCTGGAAGAGGCGGGGGGCTTCTGGAAACACC.

Note on this clone: The sequenced fragment ends 3 residues before the CDR3 boundary, so the rest is inferred from the germline J gene. V is TRBV7-2 and J is TRBJ1-1, with no clear D. CDR1 is SGHTA, CDR2 FQGNSA, per germline. The CDR3 runs 13 residues. Trimming removed 1 base from V and 1 base from J, with 4 bases in between. The CDR3 spells CASSLVANTEAFF. Partial CDR3 DNA: TGTGCCAGCAGCTTAGTGGCGAACACTGAA.

About this clone itself: The observed sequence ends 3 residues before the CDR3 terminus, with the missing tail filled in from the germline J gene. The rearrangement uses TRBV20-1 and TRBJ1-1; the D is unclear. Trimming pared 3 bases from V and 0 bases from J, leaving 8 bases between. CDR1 is DFQATT and CDR2 is SNEGSKA in the germline V gene (reference sequence). There are 13 residues in the CDR3. The sequenced CDR3 bases are TGCAGTGCTAGTGGCAGGATGAACACTGAA. This gives the protein CSASGRMNTE. The full-length CDR3 reads as CSASGRMNTEAFF.

Worth noting for this clone: The read stops 3 residues short of the end of the CDR3; the missing end is completed from the germline J gene. The J gene is TRBJ2-5, the V gene TRBV19, with 7 bases that match TRBD1. This CDR3 is built from 15 residues. Looked up from germline, CDR1 is LNHDA and CDR2 is SQIVND (reference sequence). With V trimmed by 3 bases and J by 2 bases, 6 bases remained unmatched. The sequenced CDR3 bases are TGTGCCAGTAGTATGGACAGGCCTGGTCAAGAGACC. Protein sequence: CASSMDRPGQET. The whole CDR3 reads CASSMDRPGQETQYF. The entire variable domain, with the rest obtained from reference TRBV19 and TRBJ2-5, is as follows: DGGITQSPKYLFRKEGQNVTLSCEQNLNHDAMYWYRQDPGQGLRLIYYSQIVNDFQKGDIAEGYSVSREKKESFPLTVTSAQKNPTAFYLCASSMDRPGQETQYFGPGTRLLVL.

As concerns this clone: The read gets to within 3 residues of the CDR3 end, and the germline J gene fills in the rest. V and J are TRBV20-1 and TRBJ2-3, with D possibly matching TRBD2 (5 bases). Germline CDR1 is DFQATT and CDR2 is SNEGSKA (reference sequence). Trimming removed 6 bases at V and 2 bases at J, with 15 bases between. The CDR3 runs to 14 residues. Incomplete CDR3 DNA: TGCAGTGCCCCAAAAAGCGGTTACACAGATACG. Encoded protein: CSAPKSGYTDT. The complete CDR3 protein is CSAPKSGYTDTQYF.

Remarks on this clone: The read falls 3 residues short of the CDR3 end, and the missing part is taken from the germline J gene. The chain combines TRBV30 with TRBJ2-3; D ambiguous. Germline CDR1 and CDR2: GTSNPN and SVGIG (reference sequence). The V end was cut by 0 bases, the J end by 0 bases, with 10 bases between. CDR3 length: 15 amino acids. The CDR3 spells CAWSVATPSTDTQYF. CDR3 DNA, as far as it was read: TGTGCCTGGAGTGTAGCGACGCCCAGCACAGATACG.

Note on this clone: The read is 3 residues too short to cover the CDR3 end, so that end is filled in from the germline J gene. V and J are TRBV5-6 and TRBJ2-3; TRBD1 agrees at 8 bases. This CDR3 is 14 amino acids long. Germline values: CDR1 SGHDT, CDR2 YYEEEE. This chain's CDR3 is CAAYGRGRGETQYF. The sequenced part of the CDR3 DNA is TGTGCCGCATACGGCAGGGGGCGCGGGGAGACG. The whole variable domain, remainder taken from reference TRBV5-6 and TRBJ2-3, is DAGVTQSPTHLIKTRGQQVTLRCSPKSGHDTVSWYQQALGQGPQFIFQYYEEEERQRGNFPDRFSGHQFPNYSSELNVNALLLGDSALYLCAAYGRGRGETQYFGPGTRLTVL.

Remarks on this clone: The read is 3 residues too short to cover the CDR3 end, so that end is filled in from the germline J gene. The gene calls are TRBV29-1 and TRBJ2-2; 8 bases match TRBD1. This CDR3 contains 14 residues. Germline lookup yields CDR1 SQVTM and CDR2 ANQGSEA. The junction had 3 bases not matched to a gene; V was cut back by 5 bases and J by 1 base. Partial CDR3 DNA: TGCAGCGTTCGGACAGGGATGAACACCGGGGAG. Residues: CSVRTGMNTGE. The full CDR3 protein reads CSVRTGMNTGELFF.

Note on this clone: The read terminates 3 residues ahead of where the CDR3 ends, so the germline J gene completes it. Additional DNA sequences in this sample encode the identical CDR3. The rearrangement links TRBV7-3 to TRBJ1-1; 7 bases are shared with TRBD1. This CDR3 spans 14 amino acids. CDR1 and CDR2 from the germline V gene are SGHTA and FQGTGA. Trimming removed 5 bases from V and 1 base from J; junction bases left unmatched: 4. The CDR3 sequence: CASSLTGRNTEAFF. Incomplete CDR3 DNA: TGTGCCAGCAGCCTGACAGGGAGGAACACTGAA.

Turning to this clone: The missing CDR3 end, 3 residues past where the read stops, is filled in from the germline J gene. The rearrangement links TRBV2 to TRBJ2-3; D is uncertain. The CDR3 runs 17 residues. Germline values: CDR1 SNHLY, CDR2 FYNNEI. CDR3 in amino acids: CASSPQLGSVSNQPQYF. The sequenced part of the CDR3 DNA is TGTGCCAGCAGTCCCCAGCTTGGGTCAGTTAGCAATCAGCCG.

As to this clone: Read coverage stops 3 residues before the CDR3 terminus; the germline J gene supplies the remainder. This chain joins TRBV5-1 and TRBJ1-6, with D perhaps matching TRBD1 (6 bases). The CDR3 consists of 14 residues. V gave up 5 bases and J gave up 6 bases, with 12 bases separating them. Per germline, CDR1 SGHRS and CDR2 YFSETQ. The CDR3 sequence is CASRRGRGNSPLHF. CDR3 DNA, as far as it was read: TGCGCCAGCAGACGGGGCAGGGGTAATTCACCC.

About this clone itself: The CDR3 end lies 3 residues beyond the end of the read and is filled in from the germline J gene. This rearrangement joins TRBV7-9 to TRBJ2-7; 15 bases match TRBD2. The CDR3 is 15 residues long. After removal of 5 bases from V and 2 bases from J, the junction contained 1 base not matched to a gene. The germline CDR1 and CDR2 sequences are SEHNR and FQNEAQ (reference sequence). CDR3 in amino acids: CASSRTSGRAYEQYF. The covered CDR3 bases are TGTGCCAGCAGCCGGACTAGCGGGAGGGCCTACGAG.

Incomplete CDR3 DNA: TGTGCCAGCAAGCGGGGGGGCACGTACAATGAG. This translates into CASKRGGTYNE. The full CDR3 reads CASKRGGTYNEQFF. This sequence joins TRBV19 and TRBJ2-1; 10 bases agree with TRBD2. The observed sequence ends 3 residues before the CDR3 terminus, with the missing tail filled in from the germline J gene. Losses at the gene ends were 9 bases for V and 4 bases for J; bases not matched to a gene: 6. The CDR3 runs 14 residues. Germline V gives CDR1 LNHDA, CDR2 SQIVND (reference sequence). Together with reference TRBV19 and TRBJ2-1, the CDR3 gives the full variable domain: DGGITQSPKYLFRKEGQNVTLSCEQNLNHDAMYWYRQDPGQGLRLIYYSQIVNDFQKGDIAEGYSVSREKKESFPLTVTSAQKNPTAFYLCASKRGGTYNEQFFGPGTRLTVL.

Worth noting for this clone: Sequencing ends 3 residues short of the CDR3 end; the germline J gene provides the rest. This rearrangement joins TRBV30 to TRBJ2-7, with 10 bases that match TRBD2. The germline CDR1 and CDR2 sequences are GTSNPN and SVGIG (reference sequence). The CDR3 covers 13 residues. The V segment lost 6 bases and the J segment 2 bases; nucleotides outside the gene matches: 4. The DNA read from the CDR3 is TGTGCCTGCAGCAGCGGGAGGGCCTACGAG. The encoded protein is CACSSGRAYE. The whole CDR3 protein is CACSSGRAYEQYF.

Partial CDR3 DNA: TGTGCCAGCTCACCGGCGGGGGGAAATGGC. This translates into CASSPAGGNG. The whole CDR3 sequence is CASSPAGGNGYTF. This chain links TRBV18 with TRBJ1-2, with D maybe TRBD1 (5 bases). The CDR3 end falls 3 residues outside the read, so it is completed with the germline J gene. The CDR3 spans 13 residues. The ends were cut back, 3 bases at V and 6 bases at J, with 11 bases in the middle. In germline, CDR1 is KGHSH, CDR2 LQKENI.

Comment on this clone: Read coverage stops 3 residues before the CDR3 terminus; the germline J gene supplies the remainder. J is TRBJ2-3 and V is TRBV29-1; no clear D. Trimming took 5 bases from V and 6 from J, leaving 9 bases between them. CDR1 is SQVTM and CDR2 is ANQGSEA in the germline V gene. CDR3 size: 11 residues. CDR3 protein: CSVNLGDTQYF. The sequenced part of the CDR3 DNA is TGCAGCGTTAACCTCGGGGATACG.

Comment on this clone: The CDR3 is cut off 3 residues early in the read; its end comes from the germline J gene. The V call is TRBV7-7, the J call TRBJ2-3; D ambiguous. The length of the CDR3 is 13 residues. The germline CDR1 and CDR2 sequences are SSHAT and FNYEAQ (reference sequence). The CDR3 region is CASSLFGQETQYF. Partial CDR3 DNA: TGTGCCAGCAGCTTATTTGGCCAAGAGACG.

For this clone: Read data end 3 residues before the CDR3 end; the end is taken from the germline J gene. The rearrangement uses TRBV7-9 and TRBJ2-1; 11 nucleotides line up with TRBD2. Trimming removed 10 bases from V and 4 bases from J; junction bases left unmatched: 6. The CDR3 extends over 14 amino acids. Germline V gene lookup returns CDR1 SEHNR and CDR2 FQNEAQ (reference sequence). Partial CDR3 DNA: TGTGCCACCGATCTAGCGGGAGGATACAATGAG. It encodes CATDLAGGYNE. The CDR3 in full is CATDLAGGYNEQFF.

A word on this clone: The DNA ends 3 residues before the CDR3 does, and the rest of the CDR3 is filled in from the germline J gene. V gene TRBV7-3 combines with J gene TRBJ2-5, with D perhaps matching TRBD2 (5 bases). This CDR3 is built from 15 residues. V was shortened by 4 bases and J by 4 bases, with 16 bases between the two germline ends. CDR1 and CDR2 from the germline V gene are SGHTA and FQGTGA. CDR3 DNA (partial): TGTGCCAGCAGCTCCCGAGGACGGAGCGGAGAGACC. Protein product: CASSSRGRSGET. The CDR3 reads in full as CASSSRGRSGETQYF.

Regarding this clone: The read terminates 3 residues before the CDR3 end, so the remaining end is supplied by the germline J gene. The J gene is TRBJ2-5, the V gene TRBV11-3, with 9 bases matching TRBD1. The V gene end was trimmed by 3 bases and the J gene end by 3 bases; junction bases not matched to a gene: 2. The germline gives CDR1 SGHNT, CDR2 YENEEA. The CDR3 consists of 14 residues. The sequenced part of the CDR3 DNA is TGTGCCAGCAGCTTCCGGGACAGGGAAGAGACC. Translating gives CASSFRDREET. The whole CDR3 reads CASSFRDREETQYF.

About this clone itself: The missing CDR3 end, 3 residues past where the read stops, is filled in from the germline J gene. The V and J genes are TRBV28 and TRBJ2-3; 7 bases match TRBD2. V lost 0 bases, J lost 4 bases, and 4 bases stayed unmatched. This CDR3 is built from 15 residues. CDR1 and CDR2 from the germline V gene are MDHEN and SYDVKM. The CDR3 loop is CASSLWLAAPDTQYF. CDR3 DNA, as far as it was read: TGTGCCAGCAGTTTATGGCTAGCGGCCCCAGATACG.

A word on this clone: The missing CDR3 end, 3 residues past where the read stops, is filled in from the germline J gene. This sequence joins TRBV30 and TRBJ2-5; tentative D call: TRBD2 (7 bases). Trimming removed 1 base at V and 5 bases at J, with 8 bases between. This CDR3 is 12 amino acids long. CDR1 is GTSNPN, CDR2 SVGIG, per germline (reference sequence). The CDR3 reads CAWSAGGETQYF. The covered CDR3 bases are TGTGCCTGGAGTGCGGGGGGCGAGACC.

Of note for this clone: The CDR3 is cut off 3 residues early in the read; its end comes from the germline J gene. This sequence joins TRBV2 and TRBJ2-7; D gene unclear. Trimming removed 7 bases at V and 2 bases at J, with 9 bases between. There are 12 residues in the CDR3. CDR1 is SNHLY and CDR2 is FYNNEI in the germline V gene. The covered CDR3 bases are TGTGCCAGCAACCCAGGCACCTACGAG. Translated, it gives CASNPGTYE. Given in full, the CDR3 is CASNPGTYEQYF.